This T cell receptor (beta chain) was retrieved from a study of T cells in tuberculosis. The study's findings and limits: Active tuberculosis alpha repertoires lay closer to GMM-specific TCRs than controls'.

This CDR3 spans 15 amino acids. The J segment lost 2 bases and the V segment lost 1 base, leaving 7 bases of the junction unmatched. Germline loops: CDR1 GTSNPN, CDR2 SVGIG (reference sequence). On this clone itself: Its antigen is not known.

Method: immunoSEQ multiplex PCR; TCRdb's copy keeps in-frame clones and lacks some. The top ten hold approximately 2.2% of the sample, which has about 37,000 clones, 91% seen once. The time point here: new active TB diagnosis, blood taken before or within 7 days of starting treatment. The rearrangement uses TRBV30 and TRBJ2-5, with 7 bases aligning to TRBD1. This TCR came from an adult with tuberculosis. Specimen: PBMCs, collected at tuberculosis diagnosis. The CDR3 sequence: CAWSEGRGFQETQYF. CDR3 bases: TGTGCCTGGAGTGAAGGCAGGGGGTTTCAAGAGACCCAGTACTTC. The full variable domain, rest sourced from reference TRBV30 and TRBJ2-5, is SQTIHQWPATLVQPVGSPLSLECTVEGTSNPNLYWYRQAAGRGLQLLFYSVGIGQISSEVPQNLSASRPQDRQFILSSKKLLLSDSGFYLCAWSEGRGFQETQYFGPGTRLLVL.